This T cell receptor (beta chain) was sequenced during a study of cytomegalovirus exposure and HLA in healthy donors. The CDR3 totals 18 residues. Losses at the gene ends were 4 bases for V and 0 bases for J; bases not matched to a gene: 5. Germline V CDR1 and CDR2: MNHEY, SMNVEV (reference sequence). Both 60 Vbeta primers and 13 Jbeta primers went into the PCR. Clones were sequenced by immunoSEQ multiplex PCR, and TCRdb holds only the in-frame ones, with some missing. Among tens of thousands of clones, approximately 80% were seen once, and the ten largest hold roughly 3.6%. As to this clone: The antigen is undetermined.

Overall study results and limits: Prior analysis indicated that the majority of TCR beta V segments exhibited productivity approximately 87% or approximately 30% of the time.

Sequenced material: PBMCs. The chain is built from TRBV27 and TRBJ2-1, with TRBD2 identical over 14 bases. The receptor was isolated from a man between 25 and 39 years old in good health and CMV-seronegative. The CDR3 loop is CASSSPGTSGSSYNEQFF. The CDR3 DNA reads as TGTGCCAGCAGTTCCCCCGGGACTAGCGGGAGCTCCTACAATGAGCAGTTCTTC.